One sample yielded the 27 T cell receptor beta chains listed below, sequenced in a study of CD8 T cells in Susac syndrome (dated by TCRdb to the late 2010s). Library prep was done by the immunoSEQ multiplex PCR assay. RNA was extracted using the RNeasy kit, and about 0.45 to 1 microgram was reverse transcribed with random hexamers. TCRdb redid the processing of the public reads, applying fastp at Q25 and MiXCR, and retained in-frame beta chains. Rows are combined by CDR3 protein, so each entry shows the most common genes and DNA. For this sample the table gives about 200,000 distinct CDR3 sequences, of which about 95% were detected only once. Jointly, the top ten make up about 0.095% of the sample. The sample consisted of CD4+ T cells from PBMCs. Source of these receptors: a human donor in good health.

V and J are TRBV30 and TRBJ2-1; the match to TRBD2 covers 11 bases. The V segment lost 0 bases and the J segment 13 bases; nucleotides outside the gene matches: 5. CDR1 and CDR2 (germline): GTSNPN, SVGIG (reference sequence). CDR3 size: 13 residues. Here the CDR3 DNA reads TGTGCCTGGAGTGTACTAGCGGGAGACCGCCAGTTCTTC. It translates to CAWSVLAGDRQFF.

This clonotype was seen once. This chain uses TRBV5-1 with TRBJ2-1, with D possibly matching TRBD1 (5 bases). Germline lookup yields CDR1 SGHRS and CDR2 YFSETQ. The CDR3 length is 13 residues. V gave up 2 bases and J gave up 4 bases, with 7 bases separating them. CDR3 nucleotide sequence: TGCGCCAGCAGCTTCGACAGTTACAATGAGCAGTTCTTC. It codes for CASSFDSYNEQFF.

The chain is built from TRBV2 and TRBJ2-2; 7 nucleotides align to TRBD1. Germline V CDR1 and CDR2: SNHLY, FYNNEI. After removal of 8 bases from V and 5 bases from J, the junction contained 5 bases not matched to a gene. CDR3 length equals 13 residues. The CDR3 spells CASRTGQTGELFF. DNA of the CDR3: TGTGCCAGCCGGACAGGTCAAACCGGGGAGCTGTTTTTT.

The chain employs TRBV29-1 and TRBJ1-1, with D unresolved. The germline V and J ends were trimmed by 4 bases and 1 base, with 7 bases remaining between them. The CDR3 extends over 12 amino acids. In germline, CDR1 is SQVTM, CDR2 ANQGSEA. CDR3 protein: CSVGPPNTEAFF. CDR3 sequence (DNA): TGCAGCGTTGGCCCCCCGAACACTGAAGCTTTCTTT.

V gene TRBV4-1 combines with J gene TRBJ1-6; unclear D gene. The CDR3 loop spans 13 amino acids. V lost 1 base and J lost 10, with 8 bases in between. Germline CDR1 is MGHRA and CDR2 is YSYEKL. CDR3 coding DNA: TGCGCCAGCAGCCAAGGAGGTGACTCACCCCTCCACTTT. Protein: CASSQGGDSPLHF.

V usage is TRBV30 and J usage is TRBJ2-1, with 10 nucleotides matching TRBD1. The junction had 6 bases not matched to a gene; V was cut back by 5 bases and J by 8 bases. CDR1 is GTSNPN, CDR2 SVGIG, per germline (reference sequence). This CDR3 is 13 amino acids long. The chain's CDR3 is CAWSRQGAHEQFF. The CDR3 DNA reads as TGTGCCTGGTCCCGACAGGGGGCCCATGAGCAGTTCTTC.

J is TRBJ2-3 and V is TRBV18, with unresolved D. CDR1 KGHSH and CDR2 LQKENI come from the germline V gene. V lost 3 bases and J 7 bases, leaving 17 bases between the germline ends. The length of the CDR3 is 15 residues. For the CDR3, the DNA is TGTGCCAGCTCACCGGACGCCCTAACACTGAATACGCAGTATTTT. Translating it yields CASSPDALTLNTQYF.

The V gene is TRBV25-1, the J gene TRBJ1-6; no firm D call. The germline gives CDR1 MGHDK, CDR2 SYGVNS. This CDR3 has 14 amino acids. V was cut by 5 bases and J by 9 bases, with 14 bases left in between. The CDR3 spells CASSTLRSGSPLHF. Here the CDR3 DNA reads TGTGCCAGCAGTACTCTCAGGAGTGGTTCACCCCTCCACTTT.

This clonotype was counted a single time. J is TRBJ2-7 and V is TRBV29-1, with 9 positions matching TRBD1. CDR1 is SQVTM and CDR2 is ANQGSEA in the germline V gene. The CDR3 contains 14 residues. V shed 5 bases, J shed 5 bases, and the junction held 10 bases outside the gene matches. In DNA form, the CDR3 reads TGCAGCGTTTCGCCCGGAACAGGGGGCCACGAGCAGTACTTC. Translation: CSVSPGTGGHEQYF.

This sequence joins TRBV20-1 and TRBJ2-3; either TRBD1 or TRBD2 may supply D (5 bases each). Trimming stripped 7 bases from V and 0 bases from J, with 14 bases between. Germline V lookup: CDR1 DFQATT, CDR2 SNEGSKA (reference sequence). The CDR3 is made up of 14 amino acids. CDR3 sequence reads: CSVGYGASTDTQYF. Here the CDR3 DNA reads TGCAGTGTAGGATACGGGGCTAGCACAGATACGCAGTATTTT.

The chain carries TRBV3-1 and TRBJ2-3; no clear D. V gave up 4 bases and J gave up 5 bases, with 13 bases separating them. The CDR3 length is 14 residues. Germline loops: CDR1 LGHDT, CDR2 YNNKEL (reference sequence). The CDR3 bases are TGTGCCAGCAGCCTCCAAAATGAGCGAGATACGCAGTATTTT. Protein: CASSLQNERDTQYF.

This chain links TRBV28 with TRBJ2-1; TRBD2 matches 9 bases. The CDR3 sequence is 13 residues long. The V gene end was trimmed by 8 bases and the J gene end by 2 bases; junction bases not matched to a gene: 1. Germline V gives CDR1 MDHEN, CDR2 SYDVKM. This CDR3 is CASLAGTYNEQFF. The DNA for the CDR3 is TGTGCCAGCCTAGCGGGGACCTACAATGAGCAGTTCTTC.

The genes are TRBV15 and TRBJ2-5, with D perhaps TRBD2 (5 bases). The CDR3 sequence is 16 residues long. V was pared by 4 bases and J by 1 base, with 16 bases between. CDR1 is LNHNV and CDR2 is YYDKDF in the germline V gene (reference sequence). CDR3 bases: TGTGCCACCAGCACGCCGCCGGGGAGCTTCCAAGAGACCCAGTACTTC. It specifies CATSTPPGSFQETQYF.

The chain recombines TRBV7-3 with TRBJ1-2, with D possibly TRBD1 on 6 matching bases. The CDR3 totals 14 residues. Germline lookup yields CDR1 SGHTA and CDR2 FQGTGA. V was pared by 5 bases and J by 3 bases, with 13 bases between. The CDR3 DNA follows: TGTGCCAGCAGCCCTCAAGGGGGGGACTATGGCTACACCTTC. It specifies CASSPQGGDYGYTF.

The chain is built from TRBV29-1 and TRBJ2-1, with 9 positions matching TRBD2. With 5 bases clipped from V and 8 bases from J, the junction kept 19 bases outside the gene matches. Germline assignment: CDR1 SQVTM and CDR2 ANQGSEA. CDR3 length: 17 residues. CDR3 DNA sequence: TGCAGCGTTCTTCCTTGGGTAGCGGGAGTTTCTAATGATGAGCAGTTCTTC. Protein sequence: CSVLPWVAGVSNDEQFF.

The CDR3 here is CATGGSTDTQYF. DNA for the CDR3: TGTGCCACCGGGGGAAGCACAGATACGCAGTATTTT. This sequence joins TRBV24-1 and TRBJ2-3; tentatively, D is TRBD1 or TRBD2 (5 bases each). CDR1 is KGHDR and CDR2 is SFDVKD in the germline V gene. The CDR3 spans 12 residues. Between the trimmed V and J ends, which lost 9 bases and 0 bases, there was a span of 6 bases.

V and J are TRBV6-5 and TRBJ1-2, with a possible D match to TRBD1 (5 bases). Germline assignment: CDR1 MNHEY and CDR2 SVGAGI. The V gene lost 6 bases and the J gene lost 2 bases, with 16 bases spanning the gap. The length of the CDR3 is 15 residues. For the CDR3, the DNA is TGTGCCAGCAGCCGGGGGACCAACGAGAACTATGGCTACACCTTC. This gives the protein CASSRGTNENYGYTF.

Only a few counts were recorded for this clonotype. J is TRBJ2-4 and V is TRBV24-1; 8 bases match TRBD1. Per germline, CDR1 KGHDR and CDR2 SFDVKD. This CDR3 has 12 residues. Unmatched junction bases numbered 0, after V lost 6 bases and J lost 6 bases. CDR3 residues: CATSTGGNIQYF. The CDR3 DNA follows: TGTGCCACCAGTACAGGGGGAAACATTCAGTACTTC.

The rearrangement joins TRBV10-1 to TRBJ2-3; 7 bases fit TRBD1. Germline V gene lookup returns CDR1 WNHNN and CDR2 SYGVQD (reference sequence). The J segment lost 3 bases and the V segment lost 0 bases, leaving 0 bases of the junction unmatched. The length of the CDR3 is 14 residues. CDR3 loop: CASSESTGTDTQYF. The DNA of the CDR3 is TGCGCCAGCAGTGAGTCGACAGGGACAGATACGCAGTATTTT.

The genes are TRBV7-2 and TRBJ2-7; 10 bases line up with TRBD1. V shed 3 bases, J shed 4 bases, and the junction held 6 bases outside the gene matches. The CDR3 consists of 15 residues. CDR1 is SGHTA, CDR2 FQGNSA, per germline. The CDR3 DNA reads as TGTGCCAGCAGCTTGAGACAGGGGGCTCAGTACGAGCAGTACTTC. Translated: CASSLRQGAQYEQYF. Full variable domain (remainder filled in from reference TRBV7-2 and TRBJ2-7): GAGVSQSPSNKVTEKGKDVELRCDPISGHTALYWYRQSLGQGLEFLIYFQGNSAPDKSGLPSDRFSAERTGGSVSTLTIQRTQQEDSAVYLCASSLRQGAQYEQYFGPGTRLTVT.

The CDR3, as DNA: TGTGCCAGCAGTGCCACAGGGGTGAAGCCCCAGCATTTT. As protein: CASSATGVKPQHF. The chain has TRBV25-1 and TRBJ1-5, with TRBD1 matching 7 bases. There are 13 residues in the CDR3. Trimming at V came to 4 bases and at J to 8 bases, leaving 5 bases not matched to a gene. Germline V lookup: CDR1 MGHDK, CDR2 SYGVNS.

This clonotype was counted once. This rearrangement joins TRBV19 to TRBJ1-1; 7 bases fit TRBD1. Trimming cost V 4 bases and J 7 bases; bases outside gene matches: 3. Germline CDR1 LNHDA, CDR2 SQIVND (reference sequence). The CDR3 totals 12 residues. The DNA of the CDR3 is TGTGCCAGTAGTAGTGCAGGGGGTGAAGCTTTCTTT. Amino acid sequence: CASSSAGGEAFF.

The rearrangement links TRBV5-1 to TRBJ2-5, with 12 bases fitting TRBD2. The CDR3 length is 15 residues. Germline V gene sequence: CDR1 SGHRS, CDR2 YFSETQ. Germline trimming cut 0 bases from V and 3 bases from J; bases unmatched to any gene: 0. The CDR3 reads CASSLASGREETQYF. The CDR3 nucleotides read TGCGCCAGCAGCTTGGCTAGCGGGAGGGAAGAGACCCAGTACTTC.

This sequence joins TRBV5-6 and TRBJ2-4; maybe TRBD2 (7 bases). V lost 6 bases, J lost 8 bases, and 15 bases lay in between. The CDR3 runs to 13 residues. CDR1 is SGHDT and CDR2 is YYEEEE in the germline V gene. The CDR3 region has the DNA TGTGCCAGCACCCGGAGGGGGGGGTACATTCAGTACTTC. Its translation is CASTRRGGYIQYF.

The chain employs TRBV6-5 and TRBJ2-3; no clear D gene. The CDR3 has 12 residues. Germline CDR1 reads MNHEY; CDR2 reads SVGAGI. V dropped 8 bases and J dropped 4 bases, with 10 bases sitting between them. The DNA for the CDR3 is TGTGCCAGCTCACGGTGGGCAGATACGCAGTATTTT. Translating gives CASSRWADTQYF.

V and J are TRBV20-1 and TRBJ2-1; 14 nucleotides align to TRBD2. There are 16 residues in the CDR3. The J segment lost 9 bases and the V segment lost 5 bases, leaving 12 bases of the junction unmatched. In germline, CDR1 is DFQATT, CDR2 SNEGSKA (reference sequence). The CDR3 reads CSAPSETSGGVGEQFF. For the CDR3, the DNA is TGCAGTGCTCCGAGCGAGACTAGCGGGGGGGTGGGTGAGCAGTTCTTC.

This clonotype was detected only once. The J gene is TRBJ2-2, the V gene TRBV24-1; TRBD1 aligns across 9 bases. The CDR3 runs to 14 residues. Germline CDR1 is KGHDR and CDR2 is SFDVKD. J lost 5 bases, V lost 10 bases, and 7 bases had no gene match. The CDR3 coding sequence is TGTGCCACAAAAGACAGGGGGTGGACCGGGGAGCTGTTTTTT. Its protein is CATKDRGWTGELFF.